These 31 T cell receptor beta chains originate from one sample sequenced in a study of blood T cells in healthy people across ages. Using a J-beta primer mix together with a sample-barcoded 5' primer, a second PCR was run for roughly 6 to 12 cycles. Via MiXCR, TCRdb re-called the 5' RACE reads, giving one row per CDR3 protein. Of 920,000 or so distinct CDR3 sequences listed, more than 40% are singletons. The source material was blood. Source of these receptors: a woman in her sixties in good health.

This clonotype was found many times. V usage is TRBV29-1 and J usage is TRBJ2-7; no reliable D call. Germline assignment: CDR1 SQVTM and CDR2 ANQGSEA. Trimming stripped 5 bases from V and 1 base from J, with 9 bases between. The CDR3 loop spans 12 amino acids. CDR3 sequence (DNA): TGCAGCGTTCTCATTATGTCCTACGAGCAGTACTTC. It codes for CSVLIMSYEQYF.

The chain uses TRBV20-1 and TRBJ1-6, with D hard to call. V lost 0 bases and J 7 bases, leaving 16 bases between the germline ends. Germline V CDR1 and CDR2: DFQATT, SNEGSKA (reference sequence). CDR3 size: 16 residues. The CDR3 region is CSARDPWGAVNSPLHF. The CDR3, as DNA: TGCAGTGCTAGAGATCCCTGGGGAGCAGTCAATTCACCCCTCCACTTT.

The chain joins TRBV7-3 to TRBJ2-7; 9 positions match TRBD2. The CDR3 spans 16 residues. V was clipped by 3 bases and J by 2 bases; unmatched bases: 8. Germline V gives CDR1 SGHTA, CDR2 FQGTGA. CDR3 bases: TGTGCCAGCAGCTTGTATAAAGTAGCGGGAGCCTACGAGCAGTACTTC. It is translated as CASSLYKVAGAYEQYF.

The CDR3: CASSYWTSVNYNEQFF. The CDR3 nucleotides are TGTGCCAGCAGTTACTGGACTAGCGTCAATTACAATGAGCAGTTCTTC. This chain links TRBV6-2 or TRBV6-3 with TRBJ2-1; 9 nucleotides match TRBD2. Per the germline V gene, CDR1 is MNHEY and CDR2 is SVGEGT. The CDR3 is made up of 16 amino acids. Unmatched junction bases numbered 5, after V lost 1 base and J lost 4 bases.

The CDR3 is CSGQGSGDEQYF. In DNA form, the CDR3 reads TGCAGTGGACAGGGAAGCGGGGACGAGCAGTACTTC. The gene calls are TRBV20-1 and TRBJ2-7; D could derive from TRBD1 or TRBD2 (7 bases each). The germline gives CDR1 DFQATT, CDR2 SNEGSKA (reference sequence). Trimming cost V 7 bases and J 5 bases, with 15 bases left between them. The CDR3 has 12 amino acids.

This clonotype was picked up one time. V is TRBV5-1 and J is TRBJ2-3, with TRBD2 matching 9 bases. This CDR3 comprises 15 residues. Trimming at V came to 4 bases and at J to 0 bases, leaving 3 bases not matched to a gene. Germline-derived CDR1 and CDR2 are SGHRS and YFSETQ. The CDR3 bases are TGCGCCAGCAGCCAGCGGGGGGCTAGCACAGATACGCAGTATTTT. It translates to CASSQRGASTDTQYF.

This clonotype was seen only a few times. The V gene is TRBV7-9, the J gene TRBJ2-1; D tentatively fits TRBD1 or TRBD2 (6 bases each). CDR1 and CDR2 from the germline V gene are SEHNR and FQNEAQ (reference sequence). V was cut by 5 bases and J by 0 bases, with 20 bases left in between. This CDR3 spans 18 amino acids. CDR3 nucleotide sequence: TGTGCCAGCAGCAGGGGGGTGGGGAGGTCGAGCTCCTACAATGAGCAGTTCTTC. Residues: CASSRGVGRSSSYNEQFF.

This rearrangement joins TRBV12-3 or TRBV12-4 to TRBJ2-3; 9 nucleotides line up with TRBD1. With 5 bases clipped from V and 6 bases from J, the junction kept 15 bases outside the gene matches. The CDR3 is 17 residues long. CDR3 sequence: CASSPLDRGQASDTQYF. CDR3 nucleotides: TGTGCCAGCAGTCCCTTGGACAGGGGACAAGCGAGCGATACGCAGTATTTT.

The CDR3 spells CASSVEGQNDQPQHF. CDR3 coding DNA: TGTGCCAGCAGCGTAGAAGGGCAGAACGATCAGCCCCAGCATTTT. This chain connects TRBV9 to TRBJ1-5, with D uncertain. V lost 0 bases, J lost 5 bases, and 12 bases lay in between. CDR3 length: 15 amino acids. CDR1 is SGDLS, CDR2 YYNGEE, per germline.

The CDR3 region has the DNA TGTGCCAGCAGTTACTCGAGACCAGTTGGACAGGGGAGTGGGCAGTACTTC. Its protein is CASSYSRPVGQGSGQYF. The chain joins TRBV6-5 to TRBJ2-7, with 9 nucleotides matching TRBD1. The V gene end was trimmed by 0 bases and the J gene end by 9 bases; junction bases not matched to a gene: 15. Germline assignment: CDR1 MNHEY and CDR2 SVGAGI. CDR3 length: 17 residues.

This chain's CDR3 is CASSVDSALKGYTF. CDR3 nucleotides: TGTGCCAGCAGCGTAGACAGCGCCCTAAAAGGCTACACCTTC. V is TRBV9 and J is TRBJ1-2, with no clear D. The germline gives CDR1 SGDLS, CDR2 YYNGEE. Trimming took off 0 bases at V and 8 bases at J, with 14 bases between the two ends. This CDR3 comprises 14 residues.

The chain uses TRBV29-1 and TRBJ1-2; TRBD1 matches at 9 bases. Losses at the gene ends were 7 bases for V and 5 bases for J; bases not matched to a gene: 8. The CDR3 contains 13 residues. Looked up from germline, CDR1 is SQVTM and CDR2 is ANQGSEA. In DNA form, the CDR3 reads TGCAGCGGCACGGGACAGGGTGAATATGGCTACACCTTC. It codes for CSGTGQGEYGYTF.

The chain combines TRBV5-1 with TRBJ2-1; D assignment may be TRBD1 or TRBD2 (5 bases each). The J call may be incorrect, as the DNA end agrees better with TRBJ2-7. The CDR3 runs 15 residues. Germline values: CDR1 SGHRS, CDR2 YFSETQ. Here the CDR3 reads CASSPLGPSYNEQYF. CDR3 nucleotides: TGCGCCAGCAGCCCCTTGGGACCCTCCTACAATGAGCAGTACTTC.

This clonotype was picked up one time. The chain is built from TRBV20-1 and TRBJ2-1; 7 nucleotides match TRBD2. CDR3 length equals 13 residues. V was clipped by 3 bases and J by 5 bases; unmatched bases: 4. CDR1 and CDR2 from the germline V gene are DFQATT and SNEGSKA (reference sequence). The CDR3 sequence is CSASLAANNEQFF. The CDR3, as DNA: TGCAGTGCTAGTCTAGCGGCAAACAATGAGCAGTTCTTC.

The genes are TRBV10-3 and TRBJ1-6; TRBD1 is a possible D gene (6 bases). V was pared by 6 bases and J by 6 bases, with 12 bases between. This CDR3 region has 14 residues. Germline lookup yields CDR1 ENHRY and CDR2 SYGVKD. CDR3 in amino acids: CAIRGLDSNSPLHF. In DNA, the CDR3 is TGTGCCATCAGAGGGTTGGACAGTAATTCACCCCTCCACTTT.

This chain's CDR3 is CAISESHGLNTEAFF. The CDR3 DNA is TGTGCCATCAGTGAGTCTCACGGACTGAACACTGAAGCTTTCTTT. This chain joins TRBV10-3 and TRBJ1-1; D is ambiguous. The CDR3 has 15 residues. V lost 0 bases to trimming and J lost 0 bases, with 8 bases between them. Germline-derived CDR1 and CDR2 are ENHRY and SYGVKD.

The rearrangement uses TRBV25-1 and TRBJ2-3, with D hard to call. V lost 3 bases and J lost 0, with 7 bases in between. Germline CDR1 MGHDK, CDR2 SYGVNS. The CDR3 loop spans 14 amino acids. The CDR3 DNA follows: TGTGCCAGCAGTGAGGAACTTAGCACAGATACGCAGTATTTT. Protein sequence: CASSEELSTDTQYF.

The V call is TRBV28, the J call TRBJ2-3; 7 bases agree with TRBD1. Germline lookup yields CDR1 MDHEN and CDR2 SYDVKM. This CDR3 comprises 15 residues. The junction had 6 bases not matched to a gene; V was cut back by 5 bases and J by 1 base. As DNA, the CDR3 is TGTGCCAGCAGTCCCGGACAGGCTGGCACAGATACGCAGTATTTT. Amino acids: CASSPGQAGTDTQYF.

This clonotype rates as medium-sized. V gene TRBV20-1 combines with J gene TRBJ2-7, with TRBD2 identical over 12 bases. The V gene end was trimmed by 0 bases and the J gene end by 5 bases; junction bases not matched to a gene: 5. Per germline, CDR1 DFQATT and CDR2 SNEGSKA (reference sequence). This CDR3 contains 15 residues. This CDR3 reads CSARDVLAGGHEQYF. Here the CDR3 DNA reads TGCAGTGCTAGAGATGTACTAGCGGGAGGCCACGAGCAGTACTTC.

The chain joins TRBV20-1 to TRBJ2-6, with 9 bases matching TRBD1. V was clipped by 4 bases and J by 2 bases; unmatched bases: 3. The CDR3 spans 15 residues. CDR1 is DFQATT and CDR2 is SNEGSKA in the germline V gene (reference sequence). CDR3: CSATDRGTGANVLTF. The CDR3 DNA is TGCAGTGCTACCGACAGGGGGACTGGGGCCAACGTCCTGACTTTC.

The V and J genes are TRBV5-1 and TRBJ2-5, with 8 nucleotides matching TRBD2. With V trimmed by 0 bases and J by 2 bases, 6 bases remained unmatched. The CDR3 totals 16 residues. CDR1 is SGHRS and CDR2 is YFSETQ in the germline V gene. The CDR3 DNA follows: TGCGCCAGCAGCTTGGGGGCTAGCGGGCGACAAGAGACCCAGTACTTC. It encodes CASSLGASGRQETQYF.

The rearrangement joins TRBV5-1 to TRBJ1-2, with D tentatively TRBD1 (6 bases). Per the germline V gene, CDR1 is SGHRS and CDR2 is YFSETQ. Trimming left V 3 bases short and J 4 bases short, with 22 bases between. CDR3 size: 17 residues. The CDR3 nucleotides are TGCGCCAGCAGCTACTCCGGAACAGGGCTCTCGGGCTATGGCTACACCTTC. It specifies CASSYSGTGLSGYGYTF. Looking up the rest from reference TRBV5-1 and TRBJ1-2 gives the full variable domain: KAGVTQTPRYLIKTRGQQVTLSCSPISGHRSVSWYQQTPGQGLQFLFEYFSETQRNKGNFPGRFSGRQFSNSRSEMNVSTLELGDSALYLCASSYSGTGLSGYGYTFGSGTRLTVV.

As concerns this clonotype: One end of the junction varies from germline; a read error may be responsible. The rearrangement uses TRBV6-6 and TRBJ1-5; unclear D gene. The CDR3 has 15 amino acids. CDR1 MNHNY and CDR2 SVGAGI come from the germline V gene (reference sequence). This chain's CDR3 is CASSYSPSENQPQNF. Written as DNA, the CDR3 is TGTGCCAGCAGTTACTCACCTTCTGAGAATCAGCCCCAGAATTTT.

This chain links TRBV20-1 with TRBJ2-4; 7 bases line up with TRBD1. Matching the DNA end better, TRBJ2-5 makes the J call doubtful. CDR3 length: 14 amino acids. CDR1 and CDR2 (germline): DFQATT, SNEGSKA (reference sequence). CDR3 in DNA: TGCAGTGCTAGACCAGGGGGAACTTCAGAGACCCAGTACTTC. Translating it yields CSARPGGTSETQYF.

This clonotype was observed a few times. The chain couples TRBV7-2 to TRBJ2-4; 7 bases match TRBD1. This CDR3 has 17 residues. V dropped 3 bases and J dropped 0; count of bases not matched to a gene: 8. CDR1 SGHTA and CDR2 FQGNSA come from the germline V gene. CDR3 amino acids: CASSFVGQNLAKNIQYF. As DNA, the CDR3 is TGTGCCAGCAGCTTTGTGGGACAGAACTTAGCCAAAAACATTCAGTACTTC.

In this sample, this clonotype turned up once. CDR3 sequence (DNA): TGTGCCAGCAGTTTCTGGGGACCGAATCAGCCCCAGCATTTT. Translation gives CASSFWGPNQPQHF. J is TRBJ1-5 and V is TRBV27; a possible D gene is TRBD1 (5 bases). V dropped 3 bases and J dropped 4 bases, with 10 bases sitting between them. The CDR3 length is 14 residues. Germline loops: CDR1 MNHEY, CDR2 SMNVEV (reference sequence).

This sequence joins TRBV28 and TRBJ2-1, with a possible D match to TRBD2 (6 bases). The CDR3 covers 15 residues. V was shortened by 3 bases and J by 8 bases, with 17 bases between the two germline ends. Germline V CDR1 and CDR2: MDHEN, SYDVKM. Written as DNA, the CDR3 is TGTGCCAGCAGTTTTACTAGCAGGAGGCTCGATGAGCAGTTCTTC. It encodes CASSFTSRRLDEQFF.

The V call is TRBV7-9, the J call TRBJ2-1; D possibly corresponds to TRBD1 (6 bases). The germline CDR1 and CDR2 sequences are SEHNR and FQNEAQ (reference sequence). V shed 1 base and J shed 7 bases, with 14 bases lying between them. This CDR3 is built from 15 residues. The CDR3 DNA reads as TGTGCCAGCAGCTTAGTTCAGGGGATTAGGAATGAGCAGTTCTTC. This codes for CASSLVQGIRNEQFF.

This chain links TRBV20-1 with TRBJ2-7, with 7 bases aligning to TRBD2. Germline V lookup: CDR1 DFQATT, CDR2 SNEGSKA (reference sequence). The CDR3 runs to 13 residues. V dropped 7 bases and J dropped 1; count of bases not matched to a gene: 7. In nucleotides, the CDR3 is TGCAGTGAATCCGGGACTATGTCCTACGAGCAGTACTTC. Its protein product is CSESGTMSYEQYF.

This clonotype was seen more than once but under ten times. CDR3 region: CSVGETKPGGNEQFF. The CDR3 DNA is TGCAGCGTGGGGGAAACGAAGCCAGGGGGCAATGAGCAGTTCTTC. The V gene is TRBV20-1, the J gene TRBJ2-1, with 7 bases aligning to TRBD1. CDR1 and CDR2 from the germline V gene are DFQATT and SNEGSKA (reference sequence). CDR3 length: 15 residues.

The chain uses TRBV28 and TRBJ2-7, with 9 nucleotides matching TRBD1. Germline assignment: CDR1 MDHEN and CDR2 SYDVKM. The CDR3 sequence is 16 residues long. V shed 4 bases and J 2 bases; nucleotides not matched to a gene: 9. The CDR3 bases are TGTGCCAGCAGTTCTATCCCCGGGACAGGGACCTACGAGCAGTACTTC. Translation: CASSSIPGTGTYEQYF.